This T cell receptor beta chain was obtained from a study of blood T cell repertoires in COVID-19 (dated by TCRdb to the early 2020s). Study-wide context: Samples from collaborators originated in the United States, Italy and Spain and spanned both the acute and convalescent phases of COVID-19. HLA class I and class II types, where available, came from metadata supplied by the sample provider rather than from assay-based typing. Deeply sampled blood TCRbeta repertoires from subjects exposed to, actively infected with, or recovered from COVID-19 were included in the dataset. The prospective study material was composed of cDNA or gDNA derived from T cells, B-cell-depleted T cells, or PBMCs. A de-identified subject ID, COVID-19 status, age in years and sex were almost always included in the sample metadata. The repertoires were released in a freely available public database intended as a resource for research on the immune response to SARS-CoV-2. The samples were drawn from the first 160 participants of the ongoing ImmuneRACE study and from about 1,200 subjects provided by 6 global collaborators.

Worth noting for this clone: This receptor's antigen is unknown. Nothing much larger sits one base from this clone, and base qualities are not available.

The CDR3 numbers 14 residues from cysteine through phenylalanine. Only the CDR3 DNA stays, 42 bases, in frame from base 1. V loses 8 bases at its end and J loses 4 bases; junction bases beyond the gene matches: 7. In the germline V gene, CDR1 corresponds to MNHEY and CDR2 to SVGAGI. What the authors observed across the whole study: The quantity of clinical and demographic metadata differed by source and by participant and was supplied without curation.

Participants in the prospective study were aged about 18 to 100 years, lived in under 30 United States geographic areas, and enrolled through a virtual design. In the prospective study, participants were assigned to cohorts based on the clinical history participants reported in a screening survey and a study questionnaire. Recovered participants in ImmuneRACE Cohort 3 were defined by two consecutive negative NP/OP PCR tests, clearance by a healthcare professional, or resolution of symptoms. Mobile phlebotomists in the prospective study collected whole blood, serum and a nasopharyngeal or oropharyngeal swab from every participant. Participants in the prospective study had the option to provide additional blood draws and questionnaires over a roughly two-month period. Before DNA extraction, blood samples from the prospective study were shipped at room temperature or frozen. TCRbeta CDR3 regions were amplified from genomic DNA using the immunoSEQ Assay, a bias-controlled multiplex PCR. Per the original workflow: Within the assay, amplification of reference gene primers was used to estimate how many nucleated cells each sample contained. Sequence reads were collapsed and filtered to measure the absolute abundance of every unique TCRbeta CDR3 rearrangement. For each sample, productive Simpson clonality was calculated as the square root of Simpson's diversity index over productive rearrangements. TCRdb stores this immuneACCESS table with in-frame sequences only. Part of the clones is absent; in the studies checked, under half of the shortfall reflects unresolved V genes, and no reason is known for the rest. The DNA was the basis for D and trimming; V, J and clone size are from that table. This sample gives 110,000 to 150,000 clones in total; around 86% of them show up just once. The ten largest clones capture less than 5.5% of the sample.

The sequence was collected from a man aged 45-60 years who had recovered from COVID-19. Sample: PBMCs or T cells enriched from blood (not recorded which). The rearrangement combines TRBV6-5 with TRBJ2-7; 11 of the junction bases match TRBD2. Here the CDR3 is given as CASQRGLAAYEQYF. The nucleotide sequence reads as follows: TGTGCCAGCCAACGGGGACTAGCGGCGTACGAGCAGTACTTC.